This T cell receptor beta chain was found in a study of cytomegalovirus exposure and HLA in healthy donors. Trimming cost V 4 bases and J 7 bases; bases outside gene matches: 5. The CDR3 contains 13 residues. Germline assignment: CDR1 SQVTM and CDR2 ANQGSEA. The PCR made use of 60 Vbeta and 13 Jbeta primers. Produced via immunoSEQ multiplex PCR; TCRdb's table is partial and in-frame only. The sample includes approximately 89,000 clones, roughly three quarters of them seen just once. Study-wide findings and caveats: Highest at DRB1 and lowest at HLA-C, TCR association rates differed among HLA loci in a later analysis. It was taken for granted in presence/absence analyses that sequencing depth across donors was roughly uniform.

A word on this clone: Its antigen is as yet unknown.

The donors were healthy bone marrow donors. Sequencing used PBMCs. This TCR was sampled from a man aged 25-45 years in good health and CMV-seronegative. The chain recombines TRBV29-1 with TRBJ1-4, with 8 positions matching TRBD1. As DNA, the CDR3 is TGCAGCGTTGTACGGACAGGGAGTGAAAAACTGTTTTTT. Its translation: CSVVRTGSEKLFF.